The following is a T cell receptor (beta chain) sequence with its context. This specimen comes from a study of shared clonotypes between healthy human individuals. This CDR3 is built from 16 residues. Per germline, CDR1 SEHNR and CDR2 FQNEAQ (reference sequence). Trimming pared 0 bases from V and 0 bases from J, leaving 9 bases between. This table comes from immunoSEQ multiplex PCR, and its TCRdb copy is limited to in-frame clones, with some not included. The table shows fewer than 1.8 million clones, with less than 99% occurring only once. The clonotype comes from a man under 40 in good health. The J gene is TRBJ2-4, the V gene TRBV7-9; the D gene is possibly TRBD1 (5 bases). The sequenced sample consisted of naive CD4+ T cells sorted from blood. Subset specified: CD45RA+ positively selected. CDR3 amino acids: CASSLAGQLAKNIQYF. CDR3 in DNA: TGTGCCAGCAGCTTAGCTGGACAACTAGCCAAAAACATTCAGTACTTC.